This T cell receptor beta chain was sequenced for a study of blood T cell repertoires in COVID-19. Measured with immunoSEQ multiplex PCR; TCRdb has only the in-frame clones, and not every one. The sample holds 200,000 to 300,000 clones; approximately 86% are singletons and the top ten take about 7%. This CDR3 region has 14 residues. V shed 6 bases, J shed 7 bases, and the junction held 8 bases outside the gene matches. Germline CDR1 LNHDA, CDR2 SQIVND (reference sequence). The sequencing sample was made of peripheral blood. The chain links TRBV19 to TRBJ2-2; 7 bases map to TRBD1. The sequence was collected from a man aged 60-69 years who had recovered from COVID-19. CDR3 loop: CASSRDSLRGELFF. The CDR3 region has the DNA TGTGCCAGTAGCCGGGACAGTTTACGCGGGGAGCTGTTTTTT.